The sequence of this T cell receptor (beta chain) was determined in a study of blood T cell repertoires in COVID-19 (TCRdb year 2020). Regarding the research as a whole: Samples from collaborators originated in the United States, Italy and Spain and spanned both the acute and convalescent phases of COVID-19. Samples were obtained from the ongoing ImmuneRACE study (first 160 participants) and from over a thousand subjects provided by 6 global collaborators. HLA class I and class II types, where available, came from metadata supplied by the sample provider rather than from assay-based typing. The repertoires were released in a freely available public database meant as a resource for research on the immune response to SARS-CoV-2. A de-identified subject ID, COVID-19 status, age in years and sex were almost always included in the sample metadata. Deeply sampled blood TCRbeta repertoires from subjects exposed to, actively infected with, or recovered from COVID-19 were included in the dataset. The prospective study material was composed of cDNA or gDNA derived from T cells, B-cell-depleted T cells, or PBMCs. Here is what the overall study found, with its caveats: The amount of clinical and demographic metadata varied by source and participant and was provided uncurated.

In Seattle, one collaborating source enrolled patients while the infection was active and tracked those patients longitudinally over the course of disease. Collaborating institutions collected whole blood in K2EDTA tubes following their own protocols. For TCRbeta analysis, collaborators shipped samples in one of three forms: frozen whole blood, isolated PBMCs, or DNA extracted from either of those sample types. Concerning this clone: The antigen it recognizes is unknown. Base qualities were left out, and no much larger clone turns up one base away.

V has 5 bases trimmed and J has 1 base trimmed; junction bases matching no gene number 3. The germline V gene specifies MDHEN as CDR1 and SYDVKM as CDR2. The CDR3, from cysteine to phenylalanine, totals 16 residues. The entry retains the CDR3 DNA only, 48 bases that are in frame from base 1. The immunoSEQ Assay, a bias-controlled multiplex PCR, was used to amplify TCRbeta CDR3 regions from genomic DNA. Processing in the source paper ran as follows. Nucleated cell counts per sample were estimated from amplification of reference gene primers within the assay. Sequence reads were collapsed and filtered to measure the absolute abundance of every unique TCRbeta CDR3 rearrangement. For each sample, productive Simpson clonality was calculated as the square root of Simpson's diversity index over productive rearrangements. The table was pulled from immuneACCESS by TCRdb, which kept in-frame rearrangements only. Such tables lose some clones; where checked, under half of the loss comes from unresolved V genes, and the rest has no known cause. The V and J calls and clone size are taken from that table; D and trimming were inferred from the DNA. For this sample there are approximately 150,000 clones; more than 85% appear just once. The ten largest account for roughly 1.9% of the sample.

The sequenced material came from peripheral blood. The receptor comes from a woman in her sixties or seventies with COVID-19, enrolled during active disease. The V and J genes are TRBV28 and TRBJ2-2; 11 bases in the junction line up with TRBD2. This receptor carries the CDR3 CASSQLAGENTGELFF. In nucleotides, the sequence is TGTGCCAGCAGTCAACTAGCGGGGGAGAACACCGGGGAGCTGTTTTTT.